A single sample is the source of the 27 T cell receptor beta chains below, sequenced in a study of cytomegalovirus exposure and HLA in healthy donors. The PCR ran on 60 Vbeta and 13 Jbeta primers. Clones were read by immunoSEQ multiplex PCR, and TCRdb kept only the in-frame ones, dropping some. Of 100,000 to 150,000 clones in the sample, 74% were seen once. The sample was PBMCs. These receptors all stem from a middle-aged man in good health and CMV-seropositive.

CDR3 bases: TGTGCCAGCAGCCTGGGAGTGGACTATGGCTACACCTTC. It is translated as CASSLGVDYGYTF. J is TRBJ1-2 and V is TRBV5-4; no reliable D call. The germline CDR1 and CDR2 sequences are SGHNT and YYREEE (reference sequence). The CDR3 totals 13 residues. Trimming stripped 4 bases from V and 3 bases from J, with 10 bases between.

This clone was recorded a few times. The rearrangement uses TRBV30 and TRBJ1-4; 9 bases agree with TRBD1. This CDR3 comprises 16 residues. J lost 3 bases, V lost 5 bases, and 10 bases had no gene match. CDR1 GTSNPN and CDR2 SVGIG come from the germline V gene (reference sequence). The CDR3 loop reads CAWAGTGRRANEKLFF. CDR3 nucleotides: TGTGCCTGGGCCGGGACAGGGAGGAGAGCTAATGAAAAACTGTTTTTT. Full variable domain (outside the CDR3, taken from reference TRBV30 and TRBJ1-4): SQTIHQWPATLVQPVGSPLSLECTVEGTSNPNLYWYRQAAGRGLQLLFYSVGIGQISSEVPQNLSASRPQDRQFILSSKKLLLSDSGFYLCAWAGTGRRANEKLFFGSGTQLSVL.

The chain couples TRBV19 to TRBJ1-5; D is perhaps TRBD1 (6 bases). The CDR3 spans 14 residues. Germline V gene data show CDR1 as LNHDA and CDR2 as SQIVND (reference sequence). The V and J ends lost 6 bases and 4 bases respectively, with 13 bases between them. The CDR3 reads CASSGQTPNQPQHF. CDR3 sequence (DNA): TGTGCCAGTAGCGGACAGACTCCTAATCAGCCCCAGCATTTT.

The rearrangement links TRBV19 to TRBJ2-1; 9 bases are a match to TRBD1. The CDR3 runs 16 residues. The V and J ends lost 7 bases and 1 base, in that order; junction bases with no gene match: 8. The V gene's germline CDR1 is LNHDA and CDR2 SQIVND (reference sequence). The CDR3 DNA follows: TGTGCCAGTACCGGACAGGGGTTGTGGTCCTACAATGAGCAGTTCTTC. As protein: CASTGQGLWSYNEQFF.

The chain has TRBV5-1 and TRBJ2-4; tentative D call: TRBD2 (5 bases). The CDR3 totals 16 residues. In germline, CDR1 is SGHRS, CDR2 YFSETQ. V was clipped by 3 bases and J by 0 bases, with 13 bases between them. The CDR3 spells CASSSEAVLAKNIQYF. The CDR3 DNA is TGCGCCAGCAGCTCCGAAGCGGTGCTAGCCAAAAACATTCAGTACTTC.

The V call is TRBV20-1, the J call TRBJ2-7, with D unclear. CDR1 is DFQATT and CDR2 is SNEGSKA in the germline V gene (reference sequence). The CDR3 is 10 amino acids. CDR3 sequence (DNA): TGCATCCAAACAACCTACGAGCAGTACTTC. Its translation: CIQTTYEQYF.

The chain joins TRBV6-5 to TRBJ1-1; D is ambiguous. Germline V gives CDR1 MNHEY, CDR2 SVGAGI. This CDR3 spans 13 amino acids. Trimming stripped 6 bases from V and 0 bases from J, with 8 bases between. The CDR3 loop is CASSLTLNTEAFF. CDR3 bases: TGTGCCAGCAGCCTAACGTTGAACACTGAAGCTTTCTTT.

The chain recombines TRBV10-1 with TRBJ2-3; 7 positions agree with TRBD1. This CDR3 comprises 13 residues. V trimming: 3 bases; J trimming: 7 bases; junction bases outside the gene matches: 4. Germline V gene data show CDR1 as WNHNN and CDR2 as SYGVQD (reference sequence). CDR3 residues: CASSEGGANTQYF. The CDR3 DNA reads TGCGCCAGCAGTGAAGGGGGCGCGAATACGCAGTATTTT.

The chain links TRBV9 to TRBJ2-1, with a weak D call TRBD2 (6 bases). This CDR3 is 16 amino acids long. V was cut by 2 bases and J by 6 bases, with 18 bases left in between. The germline gives CDR1 SGDLS, CDR2 YYNGEE. DNA of the CDR3: TGTGCCAGCAGCGTGGAGGGAGCTTTTTTAACCAATGAGCAGTTCTTC. The encoded protein is CASSVEGAFLTNEQFF.

This chain connects TRBV30 to TRBJ2-2; TRBD1 matches 9 bases. CDR3 length equals 18 residues. The ends lost 3 bases at V and 4 bases at J; junction bases unmatched: 15. CDR1 and CDR2 (germline): GTSNPN, SVGIG (reference sequence). CDR3 bases: TGTGCCTGGAGGGGAGGGACAGGGATCGATTATGTCACCGGGGAGCTGTTTTTT. This codes for CAWRGGTGIDYVTGELFF.

J is TRBJ2-1 and V is TRBV5-4, with 14 bases aligning to TRBD2. Germline CDR1 SGHNT, CDR2 YYREEE (reference sequence). V dropped 1 base and J dropped 10; count of bases not matched to a gene: 13. The CDR3 has 18 residues. The CDR3 here is CASSLHRGLAGAGREQFF. CDR3 in DNA: TGTGCCAGCAGCTTGCACAGGGGACTAGCGGGGGCGGGACGGGAGCAGTTCTTC.

This clone showed up just once. V usage is TRBV9 and J usage is TRBJ1-2, with TRBD1 identical over 10 bases. CDR1 and CDR2 (germline): SGDLS, YYNGEE. With V trimmed by 3 bases and J by 3 bases, 5 bases remained unmatched. This CDR3 is built from 15 residues. CDR3 in DNA: TGTGCCAGCAGCGGCGGACAGGGGGGAGACTATGGCTACACCTTC. Its translation is CASSGGQGGDYGYTF. The complete variable domain, with remaining parts taken from reference TRBV9 and TRBJ1-2, reads DSGVTQTPKHLITATGQRVTLRCSPRSGDLSVYWYQQSLDQGLQFLIQYYNGEERAKGNILERFSAQQFPDLHSELNLSSLELGDSALYFCASSGGQGGDYGYTFGSGTRLTVV.

The chain couples TRBV10-2 to TRBJ2-1; D is ambiguous. This CDR3 is 12 amino acids long. V was clipped by 0 bases and J by 15 bases, with 12 bases between them. Germline V lookup: CDR1 WSHSY, CDR2 SAAADI. CDR3 DNA sequence: TGCGCCAGCAGTGAGTCAGCCACTGATGCGTTCTTC. This gives the protein CASSESATDAFF.

The rearrangement joins TRBV15 to TRBJ1-6, with 7 bases matching TRBD1. The CDR3 totals 14 residues. Trimming cost V 3 bases and J 6 bases; bases outside gene matches: 2. The germline CDR1 and CDR2 sequences are LNHNV and YYDKDF (reference sequence). The CDR3 DNA reads as TGTGCCACCAGCAGTCAGGGGGTTAATTCACCCCTCCACTTT. It translates to CATSSQGVNSPLHF.

The rearrangement links TRBV5-1 to TRBJ2-1; 7 nucleotides match TRBD2. This CDR3 spans 14 amino acids. The germline CDR1 and CDR2 sequences are SGHRS and YFSETQ. V was pared by 2 bases and J by 13 bases, with 12 bases of the junction left unmatched. The CDR3 is CASSLPMREGRQFF. CDR3 nucleotides: TGCGCCAGCAGCTTACCCATGAGGGAGGGGCGTCAGTTCTTC.

This clone was picked up a small number of times. The CDR3 nucleotides read TGTGCCAGCAGTTTAGCAGGGGGTCCTTATGGCTACACCTTC. Translation gives CASSLAGGPYGYTF. The rearrangement joins TRBV28 to TRBJ1-2; 7 bases map to TRBD1. J gave up 5 bases and V 2 bases, and 5 bases lay outside the gene matches. The CDR3 sequence is 14 residues long. Germline CDR1 and CDR2: MDHEN and SYDVKM.

This clone was seen only a few times. The chain uses TRBV5-1 and TRBJ1-4, with D perhaps matching TRBD1 (6 bases). Between the trimmed V and J ends, which lost 0 bases and 7 bases, there was a span of 13 bases. Germline V gene sequence: CDR1 SGHRS, CDR2 YFSETQ. The CDR3 runs to 15 residues. CDR3 region: CASSLGQGSGEKLFF. DNA for the CDR3: TGCGCCAGCAGCTTGGGTCAGGGGTCGGGTGAAAAACTGTTTTTT.

The CDR3 here is CATSRQKWGEVGEQYF. CDR3 nucleotide sequence: TGTGCCACCAGCAGACAGAAATGGGGCGAGGTTGGGGAGCAGTACTTC. The chain uses TRBV15 and TRBJ2-7; D perhaps matches TRBD1 (5 bases). The ends were cut back, 2 bases at V and 7 bases at J, with 21 bases in the middle. The germline V gene encodes CDR1 LNHNV and CDR2 YYDKDF (reference sequence). This CDR3 comprises 16 residues. Full variable domain (rest looked up from reference TRBV15 and TRBJ2-7): DAMVIQNPRYQVTQFGKPVTLSCSQTLNHNVMYWYQQKSSQAPKLLFHYYDKDFNNEADTPDNFQSRRPNTSFCFLDIRSPGLGDTAMYLCATSRQKWGEVGEQYFGPGTRLTVT.

In its sample, this clone was seen once. The rearrangement uses TRBV6-1 and TRBJ1-5; a possible D gene is TRBD1 (6 bases). V dropped 2 bases and J dropped 0 bases, with 8 bases sitting between them. The germline V gene has CDR1 MNHNS and CDR2 SASEGT. The CDR3 has 15 residues. In nucleotides, the CDR3 is TGTGCCAGCAGTGAAAGGGGGAGTAGCAATCAGCCCCAGCATTTT. Its protein product is CASSERGSSNQPQHF.

This chain uses TRBV6-5 with TRBJ1-1; D gene uncertain. Germline CDR1 is MNHEY and CDR2 is SVGAGI. V was cut by 6 bases and J by 6 bases, with 11 bases left in between. The CDR3 spans 12 residues. The DNA of the CDR3 is TGTGCCAGCAGACGCGATATCGCTGAAGCTTTCTTT. It codes for CASRRDIAEAFF.

By its share, this clone is medium-sized. The chain employs TRBV6-5 and TRBJ1-2, with D uncertain. The V gene lost 5 bases and the J gene lost 4 bases, with 8 bases spanning the gap. This CDR3 is 12 amino acids long. Looked up from germline, CDR1 is MNHEY and CDR2 is SVGAGI. DNA of the CDR3: TGTGCCAGCAGTGATGCGGCCTATGGCTACACCTTC. Its protein is CASSDAAYGYTF.

The chain is built from TRBV5-6 and TRBJ2-2; D is uncertain. Between the trimmed V and J ends, which lost 2 bases and 6 bases, there was a span of 17 bases. CDR3 size: 16 residues. Germline loops: CDR1 SGHDT, CDR2 YYEEEE. The chain's CDR3 is CASSFLTGRSAGELFF. Here the CDR3 DNA reads TGTGCCAGCAGCTTCTTGACGGGTAGGTCCGCCGGGGAGCTGTTTTTT.

This clone has just a few counts. V and J are TRBV2 and TRBJ1-5; 9 nucleotides match TRBD1. Germline V gives CDR1 SNHLY, CDR2 FYNNEI. Trimming at V came to 4 bases and at J to 1 base, leaving 11 bases not matched to a gene. CDR3 length: 18 amino acids. CDR3 coding DNA: TGTGCCAGCAGTGGCCCGGGACAGGGCTGGCTGAGCAATCAGCCCCAGCATTTT. This codes for CASSGPGQGWLSNQPQHF.

The chain combines TRBV5-4 with TRBJ1-6; D may be TRBD1 (6 bases). Trimming left V 0 bases short and J 7 bases short, with 17 bases between. CDR3 size: 17 residues. CDR1 and CDR2 (germline): SGHNT, YYREEE (reference sequence). The DNA for the CDR3 is TGTGCCAGCAGCTTGGCACCCCGGACAGCCGCGAATTCACCCCTCCACTTT. It is translated as CASSLAPRTAANSPLHF.

This clone was recorded once. The rearrangement joins TRBV4-2 to TRBJ1-5, with D perhaps TRBD1 (5 bases). This CDR3 spans 12 amino acids. Germline-derived CDR1 and CDR2 are LGHNA and YNFKEQ. Trimming took 1 base from V and 10 from J, leaving 8 bases between them. The CDR3 protein is CASSQGGGPQHF. In DNA, the CDR3 is TGTGCCAGCAGCCAAGGGGGGGGACCCCAGCATTTT.

The V call is TRBV5-1, the J call TRBJ2-7; D is possibly TRBD1 (7 bases). Germline assignment: CDR1 SGHRS and CDR2 YFSETQ. The CDR3 runs 14 residues. Trimming stripped 1 base from V and 4 bases from J, with 12 bases between. The CDR3 DNA follows: TGCGCCAGCAGCTTGAGGCAGGGGGGTTACGAGCAGTACTTC. The encoded protein is CASSLRQGGYEQYF.

The chain recombines TRBV6-1 with TRBJ2-1; TRBD2 agrees at 8 bases. With V trimmed by 9 bases and J by 0 bases, 7 bases remained unmatched. The CDR3 is 15 residues long. CDR1 and CDR2 (germline): MNHNS, SASEGT. The CDR3 region is CASASGSSSYNEQFF. The CDR3 coding sequence is TGTGCCAGTGCTAGCGGGTCCTCCTCCTACAATGAGCAGTTCTTC.